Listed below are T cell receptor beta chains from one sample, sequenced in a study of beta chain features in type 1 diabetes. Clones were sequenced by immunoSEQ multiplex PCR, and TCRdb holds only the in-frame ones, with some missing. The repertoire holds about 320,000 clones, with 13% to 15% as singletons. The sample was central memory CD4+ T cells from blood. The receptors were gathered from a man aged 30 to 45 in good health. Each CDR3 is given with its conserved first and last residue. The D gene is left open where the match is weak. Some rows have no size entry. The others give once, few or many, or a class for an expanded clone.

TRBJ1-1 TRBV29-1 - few CSVDQGPGTEAFF TGCAGCGTTGATCAAGGACCCGGGACTGAAGCTTTCTTT
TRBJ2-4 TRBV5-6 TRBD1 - CASRHGTGDRAKNIQYF TGTGCCAGCAGACACGGGACAGGGGACAGGGCCAAAAACATTCAGTACTTC
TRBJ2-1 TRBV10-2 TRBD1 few CASSGTGTGTSSYNEQFF TGCGCCAGCAGTGGCACCGGGACAGGGACCAGCTCCTACAATGAGCAGTTCTTC
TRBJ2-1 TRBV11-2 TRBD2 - CASSLGVSGGREQFF TGTGCCAGCAGCTTAGGCGTTAGCGGGGGAAGAGAGCAGTTCTTC
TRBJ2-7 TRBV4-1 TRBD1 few CASSPPGQGYEQYF TGCGCCAGCAGCCCCCCGGGACAGGGCTACGAGCAGTACTTC
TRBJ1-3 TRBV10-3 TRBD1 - CAISTGAGNTIYF TGTGCCATCAGTACAGGGGCTGGAAACACCATATATTTT
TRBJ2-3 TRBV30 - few CAWGRPSTDTQYF TGTGCCTGGGGCAGGCCTAGCACAGATACGCAGTATTTT
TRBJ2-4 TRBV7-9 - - CASSLGDLTKNIQYF TGTGCCAGCAGCTTAGGGGATCTAACCAAAAACATTCAGTACTTC
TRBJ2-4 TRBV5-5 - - CASSYSGAKNIQYF TGTGCCAGCAGCTACTCAGGGGCCAAAAACATTCAGTACTTC
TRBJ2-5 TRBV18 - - CASSNLRETQYF TGTGCCAGCTCAAATCTCCGGGAGACCCAGTACTTC
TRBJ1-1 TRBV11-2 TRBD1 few CASSPDRPAEAFF TGTGCCAGCAGCCCGGACAGGCCAGCTGAAGCTTTCTTT
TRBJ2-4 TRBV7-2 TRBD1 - CASSDRDRLAKNIQYF TGTGCCAGCAGCGACCGGGACAGGTTAGCCAAAAACATTCAGTACTTC
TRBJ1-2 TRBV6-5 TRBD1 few CASSEQGRYGYTF TGTGCCAGCAGTGAACAGGGGAGGTATGGCTACACCTTC
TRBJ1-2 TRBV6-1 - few CASSSPGRSNYGYTF TGTGCCAGCAGTTCCCCGGGACGGAGTAACTATGGCTACACCTTC
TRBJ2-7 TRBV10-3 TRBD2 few CAISGTSGEMVYEQYF TGTGCCATCAGTGGGACTAGCGGGGAAATGGTCTACGAGCAGTACTTC
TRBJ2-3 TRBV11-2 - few CASSLVGLATDTQYF TGTGCCAGCAGCTTAGTTGGGCTAGCAACAGATACGCAGTATTTT
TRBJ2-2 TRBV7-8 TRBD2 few CASTLVGLAGGGTGELFF TGTGCCAGCACCCTAGTCGGACTAGCGGGAGGAGGCACCGGGGAGCTGTTTTTT
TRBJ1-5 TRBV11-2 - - CASSLEPGNQPQHF TGTGCCAGCAGCTTAGAGCCGGGGAATCAGCCCCAGCATTTT
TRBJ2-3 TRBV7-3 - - CASSSQGGGTDTQYF TGTGCCAGCAGCTCACAGGGAGGGGGCACAGATACGCAGTATTTT
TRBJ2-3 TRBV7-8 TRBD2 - CASSSASGGISGSDTQYF TGTGCCAGCAGCTCTGCTAGCGGGGGTATTTCCGGTTCAGATACGCAGTATTTT
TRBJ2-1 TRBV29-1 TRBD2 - CSVLAGGYNEQFF TGCAGCGTGCTAGCGGGGGGGTACAATGAGCAGTTCTTC
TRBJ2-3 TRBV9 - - CASSVGMSASDTQYF TGTGCCAGCAGCGTAGGAATGAGTGCCTCAGATACGCAGTATTTT
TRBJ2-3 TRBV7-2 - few CASSLWKGRTDTQYF TGTGCCAGCAGCTTATGGAAGGGGAGGACAGATACGCAGTATTTT
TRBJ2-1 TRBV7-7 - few CASSLGGTPFNEQFF TGTGCCAGCAGCTTAGGAGGGACTCCTTTCAATGAGCAGTTCTTC
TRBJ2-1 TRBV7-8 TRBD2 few CASIESGGAYNEQFF TGTGCCAGCATCGAGAGCGGGGGGGCCTACAATGAGCAGTTCTTC
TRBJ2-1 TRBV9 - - CASSSEGGKSNEQFF TGTGCCAGCAGCTCCGAGGGGGGTAAGAGCAATGAGCAGTTCTTC
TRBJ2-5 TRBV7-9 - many CASSPPPRGPGETQYF TGTGCCAGCAGCCCCCCGCCCAGGGGCCCGGGGGAGACCCAGTACTTC
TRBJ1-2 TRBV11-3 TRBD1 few CASSVTGIGYTF TGTGCCAGCAGCGTGACAGGGATTGGCTACACCTTC
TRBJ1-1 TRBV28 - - CASNLIGGAPEAFF TGTGCCAGCAACCTAATTGGCGGAGCCCCTGAAGCTTTCTTT
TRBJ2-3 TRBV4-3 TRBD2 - CASSLTSGDADTQYF TGCGCCAGCAGCCTAACTAGCGGGGACGCAGATACGCAGTATTTT
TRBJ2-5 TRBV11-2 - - CASSLREETQYF TGTGCCAGCAGCTTAAGGGAAGAGACCCAGTACTTC
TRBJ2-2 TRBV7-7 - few CASSTAVAGELFF TGTGCCAGCAGCACCGCGGTAGCCGGGGAGCTGTTTTTT
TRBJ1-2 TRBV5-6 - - CASSLAGRNYGYTF TGTGCCAGCAGCTTGGCGGGCAGAAACTATGGCTACACCTTC
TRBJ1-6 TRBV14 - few CASSHETAINSPLHF TGTGCCAGCAGCCACGAGACAGCTATCAATTCACCCCTCCACTTT
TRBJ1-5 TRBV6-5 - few CASSLFGNQPQHF TGTGCCAGCAGTTTATTCGGCAATCAGCCCCAGCATTTT
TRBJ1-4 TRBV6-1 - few CASRRDYNEKLFF TGTGCCAGTCGCCGGGACTATAATGAAAAACTGTTTTTT
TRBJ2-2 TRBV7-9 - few CASSFGTGNTGELFF TGTGCCAGCAGCTTCGGGACGGGTAACACCGGGGAGCTGTTTTTT
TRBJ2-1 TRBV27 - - CASSEAASNEQFF TGTGCCAGCAGTGAAGCGGCTAGCAACGAGCAGTTCTTC
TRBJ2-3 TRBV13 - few CASSLGAASTDTQYF TGTGCCAGCAGCTTAGGGGCCGCAAGCACAGATACGCAGTATTTT
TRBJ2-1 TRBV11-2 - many CASSQRRGESSYNEQFF TGTGCCAGCAGCCAACGGCGCGGGGAGAGCTCCTACAATGAGCAGTTCTTC
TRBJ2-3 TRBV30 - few CAWSVRATDTQYF TGTGCCTGGAGTGTAAGGGCCACAGATACGCAGTATTTT
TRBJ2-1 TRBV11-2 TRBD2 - CASSLGLAGYNEQFF TGTGCCAGCAGCCTAGGACTAGCGGGATACAATGAGCAGTTCTTC
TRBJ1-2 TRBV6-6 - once CASSSREALTDYGYTF TGTGCCAGCAGTTCCCGTGAGGCCTTGACGGACTATGGCTACACCTTC
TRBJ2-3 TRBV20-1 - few CSAIHTDTQYF TGCAGTGCAATCCACACAGATACGCAGTATTTT
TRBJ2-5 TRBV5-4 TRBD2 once CASSQGERGAAETQYF TGTGCCAGCAGCCAGGGGGAGCGGGGGGCGGCAGAGACCCAGTACTTC
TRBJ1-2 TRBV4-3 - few CASSQDRAGKHGYTF TGCGCCAGCAGCCAAGATCGGGCAGGGAAGCATGGCTACACCTTC
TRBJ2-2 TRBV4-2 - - CASSLKGMEELFF TGTGCCAGCAGCCTTAAGGGTATGGAGGAGCTGTTTTTT
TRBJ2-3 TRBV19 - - CASSMGRPPDTQYF TGTGCCAGTAGTATGGGCAGACCCCCAGATACGCAGTATTTT
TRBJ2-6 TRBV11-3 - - CASSSTASGANVLTF TGTGCCAGCAGCTCTACAGCCTCTGGGGCCAACGTCCTGACTTTC
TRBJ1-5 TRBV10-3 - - CAISESAGDQPQHF TGTGCCATCAGTGAGTCGGCAGGGGACCAGCCCCAGCATTTT
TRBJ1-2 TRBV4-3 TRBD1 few CASSPDRVHGYTF TGCGCCAGCAGCCCCGACAGGGTCCATGGCTACACCTTC
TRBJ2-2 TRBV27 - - CASSLSRGLTGELFF TGTGCCAGCAGTTTGTCCAGGGGATTAACCGGGGAGCTGTTTTTT
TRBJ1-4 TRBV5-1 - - CASSGTTNEKLFF TGCGCCAGCAGCGGTACAACTAATGAAAAACTGTTTTTT
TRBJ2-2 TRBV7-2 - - CASSLTGLTGELFF TGTGCCAGCAGCTTAACCGGGCTAACCGGGGAGCTGTTTTTT
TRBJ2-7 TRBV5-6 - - CASSLFQGLVEQYF TGTGCCAGCAGCTTGTTTCAGGGTCTGGTCGAGCAGTACTTC
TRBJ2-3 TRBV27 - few CASSLSSTDTQYF TGTGCCAGCAGTTTATCTTCCACAGATACGCAGTATTTT
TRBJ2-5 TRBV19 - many CASSPGARETQYF TGTGCCAGTAGTCCGGGGGCGCGGGAGACCCAGTACTTC
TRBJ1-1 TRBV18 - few CASSGSRQGNTEAFF TGTGCCAGCTCGGGATCCAGGCAGGGCAACACTGAAGCTTTCTTT
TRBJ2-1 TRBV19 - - CASSIPRMSSYNEQFF TGTGCCAGTAGTATACCCCGAATGAGCTCCTACAATGAGCAGTTCTTC